This TCR beta chain was recorded in a study of T-cell memory formation after mild COVID-19. At the level of the study: Each donor largely had its own TCR clusters.

Constant-segment-primed 5'RACE gave TCR alpha and TCR beta cDNA libraries with sample barcodes and UMIs. One entry per CDR3 protein results from TCRdb running MiXCR on the 5' RACE reads. The data contain approximately 150,000 distinct CDR3 sequences, more than 12% of them singletons. There are many counts of this clonotype. No antigen is known for it. Points from the study as a whole: Among contracting clones, CD4+ were mainly CM/EM and CD8+ enriched in EMRA. In second-wave clones peaking day 37, SARS-CoV-2 specificity remained unconfirmed.

The specimen sequenced was PBMCs or a T cell subset sorted from them (not recorded which). This receptor was identified in an adult woman who had mild COVID-19 (a few samples of this study predate the infection). Cell type and time point are not known.

Here the CDR3 reads CASSFGSPNGEQYF. The CDR3, as DNA: TGTGCCAGCAGTTTTGGGAGCCCCAATGGGGAGCAGTACTTC. The rearrangement links TRBV27 to TRBJ2-7; tentative D call: TRBD2 (5 bases). The CDR3 is 14 residues long. Germline assignment: CDR1 MNHEY and CDR2 SMNVEV (reference sequence). V lost 3 bases, J lost 7 bases, and 16 bases lay in between.